A selection of T cell receptor beta chains follows, all from one sample in a study of regulatory T cells in long-lasting Graves disease. TCRdb reanalysed the multiplex PCR reads using MiXCR and keeps one entry per CDR3 protein. The table shows approximately 400,000 distinct CDR3 sequences, with around a quarter occurring only once. Specimen: peripheral blood mononuclear cells (PBMCs), collected when the disease was refractory, from a patient treated with antithyroid drugs. Source of these receptors: a female donor with Graves disease. Both conserved end residues are part of each CDR3. The order of the fields is J gene, V gene, CDR3 protein.

j_gene: TRBJ1-1; v_gene: TRBV20-1; CDR3aa: CSARDELQNTEAFF
j_gene: TRBJ2-7; v_gene: TRBV20-1; CDR3aa: CSATPGLAGYEQYF
j_gene: TRBJ2-7; v_gene: TRBV28; CDR3aa: CASSFGLAGSYEQYF
j_gene: TRBJ2-3; v_gene: TRBV6-1; CDR3aa: CASNAGGSTDTQYF
j_gene: TRBJ1-2; v_gene: TRBV3-1; CDR3aa: CASSQIVGASYGYTF
j_gene: TRBJ1-5; v_gene: TRBV7-8; CDR3aa: CASSLDRPLGGPQHF
j_gene: TRBJ2-5; v_gene: TRBV9; CDR3aa: CASSAGGEETQYF
j_gene: TRBJ2-7; v_gene: TRBV13; CDR3aa: CASSFYVTSYEQYF
j_gene: TRBJ2-7; v_gene: TRBV28; CDR3aa: CASSPRGYEQYF
j_gene: TRBJ2-5; v_gene: TRBV2; CDR3aa: CASSEGTGRKTQYF
j_gene: TRBJ2-7; v_gene: TRBV27; CDR3aa: CASSSRGHSYEQYF
j_gene: TRBJ2-7; v_gene: TRBV7-2; CDR3aa: CASSQTGASAYGQYF
j_gene: TRBJ2-3; v_gene: TRBV27; CDR3aa: CASSFSMASTDTQYF
j_gene: TRBJ1-1; v_gene: TRBV20-1; CDR3aa: CSARAQVGTEAFF
j_gene: TRBJ2-7; v_gene: TRBV5-1; CDR3aa: CASSLGAGSYEQYF
j_gene: TRBJ1-1; v_gene: TRBV19; CDR3aa: CASSKRGRSMNTEAFF
j_gene: TRBJ2-7; v_gene: TRBV6-1; CDR3aa: CASTRQGASSYEQYF
j_gene: TRBJ2-7; v_gene: TRBV5-1; CDR3aa: CASSLGGLAGYEQYF
j_gene: TRBJ1-5; v_gene: TRBV19; CDR3aa: CASTKTGGSNQPQHF
j_gene: TRBJ1-6; v_gene: TRBV3-1; CDR3aa: CASSQDLRGYNSPLHF
j_gene: TRBJ1-3; v_gene: TRBV27; CDR3aa: CASSLFLGPYPIYF
j_gene: TRBJ2-1; v_gene: TRBV7-9; CDR3aa: CASSPRLAVGDEQFF
j_gene: TRBJ2-3; v_gene: TRBV7-2; CDR3aa: CASSLQAQRTDTQYF
j_gene: TRBJ2-5; v_gene: TRBV5-1; CDR3aa: CASSLSGRAQTQYF
j_gene: TRBJ1-3; v_gene: TRBV7-9; CDR3aa: CASSPWTGQRGNTIYF
j_gene: TRBJ2-7; v_gene: TRBV5-1; CDR3aa: CASSKWTGRSEQYF
j_gene: TRBJ1-4; v_gene: TRBV5-1; CDR3aa: CASSEPGQREMELFF
j_gene: TRBJ2-1; v_gene: TRBV7-3; CDR3aa: CASSLNPSVYNEQFF
j_gene: TRBJ1-3; v_gene: TRBV6-1; CDR3aa: CASSRDTLLSGNTIYF
j_gene: TRBJ2-1; v_gene: TRBV27; CDR3aa: CASSLNWAGGPLKSYNEQFF
j_gene: TRBJ1-1; v_gene: TRBV2; CDR3aa: CASSVGTRTQAFF
j_gene: TRBJ2-1; v_gene: TRBV20-1; CDR3aa: CSARLMGGGSYNEQFF
j_gene: TRBJ1-2; v_gene: TRBV7-9; CDR3aa: CASSLDRGSYGYTF
j_gene: TRBJ1-2; v_gene: TRBV7-2; CDR3aa: CASSSQTYGYTF
j_gene: TRBJ1-1; v_gene: TRBV6-9; CDR3aa: CASSYTYRGFVNTEAFF
j_gene: TRBJ1-1; v_gene: TRBV5-1; CDR3aa: CASSFLDRPTEAFF
j_gene: TRBJ2-2; v_gene: TRBV15; CDR3aa: CATSVTASTGELFF
j_gene: TRBJ2-7; v_gene: TRBV7-9; CDR3aa: CASSQPDRGVREQYF